Shown below are 22 T cell receptor beta chains from a single sample sequenced in a study of identical twins. TCRdb ran MiXCR on the 5' RACE reads and lists one entry per CDR3 protein. The sample has a few hundred thousand distinct CDR3 sequences, roughly 9% seen once. Input material: naive T cells sorted from blood. The receptors shown here come from a woman between 45 and 60 years old in good health.

In regard to this clonotype: The junction and the germline gene differ at one end; a read error may be behind it. The rearrangement joins TRBV3-1 to TRBJ1-1; D may be TRBD1 (5 bases). The CDR3 spans 11 residues. CDR1 and CDR2 from the germline V gene are LGHDT and YNNKEL (reference sequence). CDR3 in amino acids: CASSQDGGRNF. In DNA form, the CDR3 reads TGTGCCAGCAGCCAAGATGGGGGAAGGAATTTT.

This sequence joins TRBV20-1 and TRBJ1-4; no clear D. Trimming removed 3 bases at V and 6 bases at J, with 11 bases between. The CDR3 is made up of 13 amino acids. The germline gives CDR1 DFQATT, CDR2 SNEGSKA (reference sequence). The CDR3 sequence: CSASGGWDEKLFF. The CDR3 nucleotides read TGCAGTGCTAGTGGAGGGTGGGATGAAAAACTGTTTTTT.

V is TRBV5-1 and J is TRBJ2-5, with TRBD2 matching over 8 bases. Per germline, CDR1 SGHRS and CDR2 YFSETQ. The J segment lost 1 base and the V segment lost 0 bases, leaving 8 bases of the junction unmatched. The CDR3 runs to 17 residues. DNA of the CDR3: TGCGCCAGCAGCTTGGTGGAGTCTAGCGGGCCCCAAGAGACCCAGTACTTC. It is translated as CASSLVESSGPQETQYF.

This sequence joins TRBV10-2 and TRBJ2-1; the D gene is possibly TRBD2 (6 bases). Germline CDR1 and CDR2: WSHSY and SAAADI. The CDR3 spans 16 residues. The V end lost 2 bases, the J end lost 6 bases, and 17 bases lay between the germline ends. CDR3 coding DNA: TGCGCCAGCAGTGAGCGGCAGGAGGGCCTAGCCAATGAGCAGTTCTTC. Protein: CASSERQEGLANEQFF.

This clonotype has more than one count but fewer than ten. The chain carries TRBV11-2 and TRBJ2-7; D call uncertain. The CDR3 has 14 amino acids. Germline-derived CDR1 and CDR2 are SGHAT and FQNNGV. Between the trimmed V and J ends, which lost 2 bases and 3 bases, there was a span of 11 bases. The DNA for the CDR3 is TGTGCCAGCAGCTTAACCAGCTCTAGCTACGAGCAGTACTTC. As protein: CASSLTSSSYEQYF.

The gene calls are TRBV5-6 and TRBJ2-2; no clear D. The germline gives CDR1 SGHDT, CDR2 YYEEEE. This CDR3 spans 13 amino acids. Trimming pared 0 bases from V and 4 bases from J, leaving 4 bases between. The CDR3 sequence: CASSLAITGELFF. The CDR3 nucleotides read TGTGCCAGCAGCTTGGCCATCACCGGGGAGCTGTTTTTT.

The table lists this clonotype with many counts. CDR3 sequence (DNA): TGCGCCAGCAGCTTGGGGCTGGAAGAGACCCAGTACTTC. Amino acid sequence: CASSLGLEETQYF. The V and J genes are TRBV5-1 and TRBJ2-5; no clear D. The CDR3 is 13 amino acids. Germline CDR1 reads SGHRS; CDR2 reads YFSETQ. The ends were cut back, 0 bases at V and 3 bases at J, with 6 bases in the middle.

This chain joins TRBV5-6 and TRBJ2-3, with D unclear. From germline, CDR1 is SGHDT and CDR2 YYEEEE. Trimming removed 3 bases from V and 4 bases from J, with 6 bases in between. The CDR3 contains 12 residues. This CDR3 reads CASSSGSDTQYF. Here the CDR3 DNA reads TGTGCCAGCAGCTCCGGGTCAGATACGCAGTATTTT.

This clonotype was detected a few times. The chain couples TRBV30 to TRBJ2-1; no reliable D call. V was clipped by 3 bases and J by 6 bases, with 9 bases between them. The CDR3 length is 12 residues. Germline CDR1 and CDR2: GTSNPN and SVGIG (reference sequence). The CDR3 DNA follows: TGTGCCTGGAGATGGACCTCCAATGAGCAGTTCTTC. It specifies CAWRWTSNEQFF.

The V call is TRBV5-1, the J call TRBJ2-1; 10 bases agree with TRBD2. The CDR3 contains 16 residues. After removal of 4 bases from V and 9 bases from J, the junction contained 13 bases not matched to a gene. The germline V gene has CDR1 SGHRS and CDR2 YFSETQ. The DNA of the CDR3 is TGCGCCAGCAGCCCTGAACTAGCGGGACGTTTCGGTGAGCAGTTCTTC. Translated, it gives CASSPELAGRFGEQFF. The full variable domain, completed using reference TRBV5-1 and TRBJ2-1, is KAGVTQTPRYLIKTRGQQVTLSCSPISGHRSVSWYQQTPGQGLQFLFEYFSETQRNKGNFPGRFSGRQFSNSRSEMNVSTLELGDSALYLCASSPELAGRFGEQFFGPGTRLTVL.

In this sample, this clonotype turned up a few times. The J gene is TRBJ2-1, the V gene TRBV27; no clear D. Germline V gene sequence: CDR1 MNHEY, CDR2 SMNVEV (reference sequence). V was trimmed by 6 bases and J by 9 bases, leaving 18 bases between them. There are 14 residues in the CDR3. CDR3 sequence reads: CASRGYMAAPEQFF. The CDR3, as DNA: TGTGCCAGCAGAGGCTATATGGCAGCACCTGAGCAGTTCTTC.

V gene TRBV29-1 combines with J gene TRBJ2-5, with 7 bases aligning to TRBD1. V lost 4 bases and J lost 5; bases outside the gene matches: 4. This CDR3 spans 12 amino acids. From germline, CDR1 is SQVTM and CDR2 ANQGSEA. This chain's CDR3 is CSVGGGGETQYF. The DNA for the CDR3 is TGCAGCGTTGGAGGGGGCGGCGAGACCCAGTACTTC.

This clonotype was recorded many times. At one end the junction does not follow the germline gene, possibly because of a read error. The genes are TRBV7-9 and TRBJ2-1, with no clear D. CDR1 and CDR2 from the germline V gene are SEHNR and FQNEAQ (reference sequence). The CDR3 covers 13 residues. The CDR3 region has the DNA TGCGCCAGCAGCTTGGCCTTAGGGAATGAGCAGTTCTTC. Protein product: CASSLALGNEQFF.

In this sample, this clonotype turned up many times. The chain carries TRBV14 and TRBJ1-1; D remains unclear. Germline assignment: CDR1 SGHDN and CDR2 FVKESK. The V gene lost 2 bases and the J gene lost 8 bases, with 6 bases spanning the gap. This CDR3 contains 11 residues. The CDR3 here is CASSQSSEAFF. CDR3 coding DNA: TGTGCCAGCAGCCAATCTTCGGAAGCTTTCTTT.

Many counts were recorded for this clonotype. The V gene is TRBV4-1, the J gene TRBJ2-1, with a weak D call TRBD2 (7 bases). The CDR3 has 15 residues. Trimming removed 4 bases at V and 2 bases at J, with 12 bases between. The germline V gene encodes CDR1 MGHRA and CDR2 YSYEKL. The CDR3 DNA is TGCGCCAGCAGCCTACTAGGGGGGGCCTACAATGAGCAGTTCTTC. Its protein product is CASSLLGGAYNEQFF.

This clonotype showed up many times. The J gene is TRBJ1-4, the V gene TRBV12-3 or TRBV12-4, with 8 bases matching TRBD1. Trimming removed 6 bases from V and 7 bases from J; junction bases left unmatched: 7. The CDR3 spans 14 residues. CDR3 nucleotide sequence: TGTGCCAGCAGCTTAAGGACAGGGTTTGAAAAACTGTTTTTT. Protein sequence: CASSLRTGFEKLFF.

The gene calls are TRBV15 and TRBJ2-1, with 8 bases fitting TRBD2. The CDR3 has 17 amino acids. Germline CDR1 LNHNV, CDR2 YYDKDF (reference sequence). V gave up 3 bases and J gave up 6 bases; unmatched junction bases: 13. Here the CDR3 reads CATSRDSGVGVGNEQFF. CDR3 DNA sequence: TGTGCCACCAGCAGGGATAGCGGGGTGGGTGTTGGCAATGAGCAGTTCTTC.

This clonotype was counted ten times or more. This chain links TRBV18 with TRBJ2-7; D is possibly TRBD2 (6 bases). Per germline, CDR1 KGHSH and CDR2 LQKENI. V was pared by 5 bases and J by 0 bases, with 11 bases between. This CDR3 region has 14 residues. CDR3 sequence (DNA): TGTGCCAGCTCATTGGGCGGGGTCTCCTACGAGCAGTACTTC. Protein sequence: CASSLGGVSYEQYF.

Details on this clonotype: The conserved phenylalanine or tryptophan normally closing the CDR3 is absent here, so this likely arose from a read error. This chain uses TRBV12-3 or TRBV12-4 with TRBJ2-4; the match to TRBD2 covers 8 bases. The CDR3 contains 16 residues. Unmatched junction bases numbered 4, after V lost 3 bases and J lost 0 bases. The CDR3 region has the DNA TGTGCCAGCAGTTTTGCTAGCGGGTCAGCCAAAAACATTCAGTACATC. The encoded protein is CASSFASGSAKNIQYI.

V is TRBV29-1 and J is TRBJ2-1; 12 nucleotides agree with TRBD2. Trimming cost V 7 bases and J 2 bases; bases outside gene matches: 0. This CDR3 comprises 13 residues. Germline loops: CDR1 SQVTM, CDR2 ANQGSEA. CDR3 loop: CSASGGAYNEQFF. The CDR3, as DNA: TGCAGCGCTAGCGGGGGGGCCTACAATGAGCAGTTCTTC.

This clonotype was counted between two and nine times. The J gene is TRBJ1-5, the V gene TRBV12-5, with TRBD1 matching over 12 bases. The CDR3 loop spans 15 amino acids. Trimming removed 6 bases from V and 7 bases from J; junction bases left unmatched: 7. The V gene's germline CDR1 is LGHNT and CDR2 FRNRAP. In nucleotides, the CDR3 is TGTGCTAGTGGGGCGGGACAGGGGGCACACCAGCCCCAGCATTTT. Protein product: CASGAGQGAHQPQHF.

The chain carries TRBV6-5 and TRBJ1-1; 8 nucleotides agree with TRBD1. V lost 4 bases and J lost 1; bases outside the gene matches: 5. Germline-derived CDR1 and CDR2 are MNHEY and SVGAGI. The CDR3 runs to 15 residues. In nucleotides, the CDR3 is TGTGCCAGCAGTTTTTTCGGACAGGGGAACACTGAAGCTTTCTTT. Protein sequence: CASSFFGQGNTEAFF.